Below, 17 T cell receptor beta chains from the same sample are listed, as sequenced in a study of human T cells and chemical hapten exposure. Using its own MiXCR run on the RACE reads, TCRdb lists one record per CDR3 protein. This sample has 50,000 or so distinct CDR3 sequences, with over 9.5% found just once. Time point reported: patch test 3, about 24 weeks after DPC sensitization. Treatment indicated: therapeutic diphenylcyclopropenone sensitization with weekly scalp DPC. The sequenced sample was whole blood, obtained in connection with sensitization to the hapten diphenylcyclopropenone (DPC). Source of these receptors: a woman between 35 and 50 years old with alopecia areata. Some clones in this sample may be carry-over from other donors' samples.

This chain connects TRBV7-3 to TRBJ2-1; 8 bases align to TRBD1. Germline values: CDR1 SGHTA, CDR2 FQGTGA. V lost 3 bases and J lost 2; bases outside the gene matches: 3. CDR3 length: 15 residues. The CDR3 sequence is CASSFGQGAYNEQFF. Here the CDR3 DNA reads TGTGCCAGCAGCTTCGGACAGGGCGCCTACAATGAGCAGTTCTTC.

This clonotype was seen at least ten times. This chain joins TRBV28 and TRBJ2-7, with no clear D. CDR1 MDHEN and CDR2 SYDVKM come from the germline V gene. CDR3 size: 14 residues. Trimming pared 1 base from V and 7 bases from J, leaving 14 bases between. The CDR3 region has the DNA TGTGCCAGCAGTTTATCCCTCTTGAAGGGAGAGCAGTACTTC. Translation gives CASSLSLLKGEQYF.

This clonotype was recorded at least ten times. V usage is TRBV10-3 and J usage is TRBJ2-3; D is ambiguous. The V gene's germline CDR1 is ENHRY and CDR2 SYGVKD. There are 12 residues in the CDR3. The V end was cut by 5 bases, the J end by 0 bases, with 3 bases between. DNA for the CDR3: TGTGCCATCAGTAAAAGCACAGATACGCAGTATTTT. This translates into CAISKSTDTQYF.

CDR3 protein: CASSPKGGWGYEQYF. Written as DNA, the CDR3 is TGTGCCAGCAGCCCTAAGGGGGGGTGGGGCTACGAGCAGTACTTC. The chain employs TRBV7-2 and TRBJ2-7; D may be TRBD2 (7 bases). The germline gives CDR1 SGHTA, CDR2 FQGNSA. V was trimmed by 5 bases and J by 3 bases, leaving 17 bases between them. There are 15 residues in the CDR3.

At least ten counts were recorded for this clonotype. The chain joins TRBV30 to TRBJ1-6, with 9 bases aligning to TRBD1. J was trimmed by 9 bases and V by 4 bases; bases with no gene match: 10. CDR3 length: 15 amino acids. CDR1 and CDR2 from the germline V gene are GTSNPN and SVGIG (reference sequence). For the CDR3, the DNA is TGTGCCTGGATCATGGCCGGGACAGGGCGTTCACCCCTCCACTTT. Protein: CAWIMAGTGRSPLHF.

J is TRBJ1-1 and V is TRBV2, with D perhaps matching TRBD1 (6 bases). Germline-derived CDR1 and CDR2 are SNHLY and FYNNEI. This CDR3 contains 8 residues. The V end was cut by 11 bases, the J end by 11 bases, with 9 bases between. For the CDR3, the DNA is TGTGCCTCAGGGGAGGCTTTCTTT. Protein sequence: CASGEAFF.

This clonotype has ten or more counts. The rearrangement uses TRBV18 and TRBJ2-3; D not resolved. Germline V gives CDR1 KGHSH, CDR2 LQKENI. Between the trimmed V and J ends, which lost 0 bases and 6 bases, there was a span of 4 bases. This CDR3 spans 12 amino acids. The CDR3 is CASSPPGDTQYF. DNA of the CDR3: TGTGCCAGCTCACCACCGGGGGATACGCAGTATTTT. Supplemented by reference TRBV18 and TRBJ2-3, the full variable domain reads NAGVMQNPRHLVRRRGQEARLRCSPMKGHSHVYWYRQLPEEGLKFMVYLQKENIIDESGMPKERFSAEFPKEGPSILRIQQVVRGDSAAYFCASSPPGDTQYFGPGTRLTVL.

This clonotype showed up just a few times. This chain connects TRBV7-3 to TRBJ2-3, with TRBD2 matching over 9 bases. The ends lost 5 bases at V and 6 bases at J; junction bases unmatched: 12. The CDR3 consists of 16 residues. Per the germline V gene, CDR1 is SGHTA and CDR2 is FQGTGA. The CDR3 reads CASSGSGGPESDTQYF. CDR3 DNA sequence: TGTGCCAGCAGCGGTAGCGGGGGCCCCGAGTCCGATACGCAGTATTTT.

The rearrangement joins TRBV5-1 to TRBJ2-1, with 13 positions matching TRBD2. The germline gives CDR1 SGHRS, CDR2 YFSETQ. The V segment lost 4 bases and the J segment 9 bases; nucleotides outside the gene matches: 10. CDR3 length equals 16 residues. The CDR3 is CASSTGPGLAGIEQFF. Here the CDR3 DNA reads TGCGCCAGCAGCACAGGGCCGGGACTAGCGGGGATTGAGCAGTTCTTC. Full variable domain (remainder filled in from reference TRBV5-1 and TRBJ2-1): KAGVTQTPRYLIKTRGQQVTLSCSPISGHRSVSWYQQTPGQGLQFLFEYFSETQRNKGNFPGRFSGRQFSNSRSEMNVSTLELGDSALYLCASSTGPGLAGIEQFFGPGTRLTVL.

V and J are TRBV5-1 and TRBJ2-7, with D possibly TRBD1 on 6 matching bases. Germline V gives CDR1 SGHRS, CDR2 YFSETQ. The V gene lost 0 bases and the J gene lost 2 bases, with 9 bases spanning the gap. The CDR3 covers 14 residues. The CDR3 region has the DNA TGCGCCAGCAGCTTGGATGGGGGCACCTACGAGCAGTACTTC. Translated: CASSLDGGTYEQYF.

This chain links TRBV15 with TRBJ1-1, with D maybe TRBD1 (5 bases). Trimming took off 4 bases at V and 1 base at J, with 13 bases between the two ends. Germline CDR1 is LNHNV and CDR2 is YYDKDF (reference sequence). The CDR3 contains 15 residues. The CDR3 loop is CATSTIPGRNTEAFF. The CDR3 DNA follows: TGTGCCACCAGCACCATCCCGGGACGGAACACTGAAGCTTTCTTT.

This clonotype has ten or more counts. The chain links TRBV5-1 to TRBJ2-6; D is unresolved. This CDR3 spans 16 amino acids. Germline CDR1 and CDR2: SGHRS and YFSETQ. Trimming left V 0 bases short and J 0 bases short, with 7 bases between. CDR3 nucleotide sequence: TGCGCCAGCAGCTTGGAGTCGCGCTCTGGGGCCAACGTCCTGACTTTC. It is translated as CASSLESRSGANVLTF.

This clonotype occurred many times. The chain recombines TRBV6-1 with TRBJ2-7, with TRBD1 identical over 9 bases. The CDR3 length is 15 residues. V lost 3 bases, J lost 6 bases, and 9 bases stayed unmatched. Germline-derived CDR1 and CDR2 are MNHNS and SASEGT. CDR3 nucleotide sequence: TGTGCCAGCAGTGATTGGACAGGGGCGTCGGGCGAGCAGTACTTC. Protein product: CASSDWTGASGEQYF.

A few counts support this clonotype. This rearrangement joins TRBV7-7 to TRBJ2-7; TRBD1 agrees at 7 bases. CDR3 length: 15 amino acids. Losses at the gene ends were 5 bases for V and 0 bases for J; bases not matched to a gene: 7. The germline V gene has CDR1 SSHAT and CDR2 FNYEAQ (reference sequence). The CDR3 here is CASSPVTGSSYEQYF. In nucleotides, the CDR3 is TGTGCCAGCAGCCCAGTGACAGGGAGCTCCTACGAGCAGTACTTC.

Many counts were recorded for this clonotype. V gene TRBV4-1 combines with J gene TRBJ2-2; possibly TRBD2 for D (5 bases). Germline CDR1 is MGHRA and CDR2 is YSYEKL. The CDR3 covers 14 residues. V dropped 4 bases and J dropped 4 bases, with 10 bases sitting between them. CDR3 in amino acids: CASSLGELTGELFF. The CDR3 DNA follows: TGCGCCAGCAGCCTCGGGGAACTCACCGGGGAGCTGTTTTTT.

This chain links TRBV2 with TRBJ2-5, with 14 bases lining up with TRBD2. Per the germline V gene, CDR1 is SNHLY and CDR2 is FYNNEI. This CDR3 is built from 16 residues. The J segment lost 5 bases and the V segment lost 5 bases, leaving 7 bases of the junction unmatched. CDR3 amino acids: CASSPRLAGGRETQYF. The DNA of the CDR3 is TGTGCCAGCAGTCCCCGACTAGCGGGGGGGCGGGAGACCCAGTACTTC.

This clonotype was seen more than once but under ten times. The J gene is TRBJ2-7, the V gene TRBV20-1, with 10 bases identical to TRBD2. Germline loops: CDR1 DFQATT, CDR2 SNEGSKA (reference sequence). The CDR3 consists of 14 residues. With V trimmed by 6 bases and J by 3 bases, 8 bases remained unmatched. CDR3 amino acids: CSARGASGGYEQYF. CDR3 coding DNA: TGCAGTGCCCGAGGGGCTAGCGGGGGCTACGAGCAGTACTTC.